Listed below are T cell receptor beta chains from one sample, sequenced in a study of persistence of HIV-infected CD4 T cells. Here immunoSEQ multiplex PCR was the method, and the copy in TCRdb shows in-frame clones only, minus some. The sample has under 40,000 clones, 80% to 90% seen once. Which antigens these TCRs recognize remains unknown. The source material was CD4+ T cells sorted from PBMCs after roughly 17-hour stimulation, sampled from a patient who received antiretroviral therapy. These receptors originate from an adult woman with HIV who was CMV-seropositive. CDR3s leave out the opening cysteine and the closing phenylalanine or tryptophan. The D gene is left open where the match is weak.

d_gene | j_gene | v_gene | CDR3aa
TRBD2 | TRBJ2-7 | TRBV6-2/TRBV6-3 | ASSYSLGTISYEQY
TRBD1 | TRBJ2-7 | TRBV7-2 | ASSITRDRQDEQY
TRBD1 | TRBJ1-1 | TRBV4-3 | ASSQTSGTGGEAF
- | TRBJ2-2 | TRBV19 | ASSMGGRTGELF
TRBD1 | TRBJ1-2 | TRBV19 | ASSTTGGDYGYT
- | TRBJ2-3 | TRBV6-4 | ASSEQGTDTQY
- | TRBJ1-1 | TRBV4-1 | ASSPLLRQEGDTEAF
- | TRBJ2-7 | TRBV3-1/TRBV3-2 | ASSQDLGRGPSYEQY
- | TRBJ2-6 | TRBV7-2 | ASSRAAGSGANVLT
- | TRBJ1-1 | TRBV6-2/TRBV6-3 | ASSGGFRGGEAF
TRBD1 | TRBJ1-4 | TRBV28 | ATGTGGMGNEKLF
TRBD1 | TRBJ2-2 | TRBV6-5 | ASSRRTGNTGELF
- | TRBJ1-2 | TRBV5-1 | ASSLEAYNNYGYT
TRBD2 | TRBJ2-3 | TRBV24-1 | ATSDWKRGVTDTQY
- | TRBJ1-2 | TRBV19 | ASSTWDSALYGYT
TRBD2 | TRBJ2-3 | TRBV6-5 | ASSYSLAGGHTQY
- | TRBJ1-3 | TRBV5-5 | ASSFGIGGNTIY
- | TRBJ1-4 | TRBV14 | ASSSLGPAGGEKLF
- | TRBJ2-7 | TRBV10-3 | AIRDNSYEQY
- | TRBJ1-3 | TRBV6-6 | AAGLSSGNTIY
TRBD1 | TRBJ1-1 | TRBV29-1 | SVRTGSPEAF
- | TRBJ1-2 | TRBV7-2 | ASSLGREAYGYT
- | TRBJ1-6 | TRBV6-4 | ASSDGYSYNSPLH
- | TRBJ2-7 | TRBV7-8 | ASTNQGYEQY
- | TRBJ2-1 | TRBV5-1 | ASSSDSREQF